The clone carrying this TCR beta chain was seen a single time. This table comes from immunoSEQ multiplex PCR, and its TCRdb copy is limited to in-frame clones, with some not included. Of about 160,000 clones listed, 75% to 80% were seen once; the top ten hold 11% to 15%. The CDR3 extends over 16 amino acids. V shed 2 bases, J shed 1 base, and the junction held 10 bases outside the gene matches. Per the germline V gene, CDR1 is GTSNPN and CDR2 is SVGIG (reference sequence). The record originates from a study of blood T cell repertoires in COVID-19. About the research overall: In each case, the material was cDNA or gDNA derived from T cells, B-cell-depleted T cells, or PBMCs.

The chain combines TRBV30 with TRBJ2-7; 8 bases map to TRBD2. The sample comprised peripheral blood. This TCR was sampled from a woman aged 80 or over with acute or convalescent COVID-19. The CDR3 here is CAWSYLGLARSYEQYF. The CDR3 DNA reads as TGTGCCTGGAGTTACCTCGGACTAGCTCGGTCCTACGAGCAGTACTTC.